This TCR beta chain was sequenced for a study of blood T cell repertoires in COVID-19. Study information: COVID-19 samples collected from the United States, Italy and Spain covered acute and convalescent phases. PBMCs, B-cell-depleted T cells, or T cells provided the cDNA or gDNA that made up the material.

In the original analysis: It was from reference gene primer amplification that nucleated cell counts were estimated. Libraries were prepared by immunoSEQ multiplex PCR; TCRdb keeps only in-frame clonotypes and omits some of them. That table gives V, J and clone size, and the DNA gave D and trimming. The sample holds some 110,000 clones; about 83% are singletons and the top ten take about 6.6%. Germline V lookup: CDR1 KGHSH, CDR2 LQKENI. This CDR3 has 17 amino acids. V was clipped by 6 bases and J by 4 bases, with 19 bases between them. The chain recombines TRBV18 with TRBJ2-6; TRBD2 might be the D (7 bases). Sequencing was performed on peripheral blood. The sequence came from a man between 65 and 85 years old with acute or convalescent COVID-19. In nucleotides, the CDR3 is TGTGCCAGCTCGCTCCGGGGGGCAGAAAGCGGGGCCAACGTCCTGACTTTC. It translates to CASSLRGAESGANVLTF.